Detailed here is one T cell receptor beta chain. The sample is drawn from a study of blood T cell repertoires in COVID-19. Study information: COVID-19 samples collected from the United States, Italy and Spain covered acute and convalescent phases. T cells, B-cell-depleted T cells, or PBMCs supplied cDNA or gDNA.

In the authors' workflow: Reference gene primers were amplified, and this amplification served to estimate nucleated cell counts. Libraries were prepared by immunoSEQ multiplex PCR; TCRdb keeps only in-frame clonotypes and omits some of them. V and J calls and clone size are those listed in that table; D and trimming were worked out from the DNA. In the table there are about 81,000 clones, approximately 82% of which are singletons. Germline lookup yields CDR1 DFQATT and CDR2 SNEGSKA (reference sequence). The CDR3 is 15 amino acids. The J segment lost 3 bases and the V segment lost 3 bases, leaving 5 bases of the junction unmatched.

The sequencing input was peripheral blood. The chain couples TRBV20-1 to TRBJ1-5; 10 nucleotides align to TRBD1. This receptor was taken from a human donor in a cohort sampled during active COVID-19. The chain's CDR3 is CSASHGTGVNQPQHF. DNA of the CDR3: TGCAGTGCTAGTCATGGGACAGGGGTCAATCAGCCCCAGCATTTT.